A selection of T cell receptor beta chains follows, all from one sample in a study of T-cell reconstitution after alpha-beta-depleted transplantation in children. Each CDR3 protein is one row after TCRdb ran MiXCR on the PCR reads. The table shows some 490,000 distinct CDR3 sequences, with roughly an eighth occurring only once. The sequencing here drew on PBMCs from the stem cell graft donor, taken from the stem cell graft. These receptors all stem from a human donor who donated a stem cell graft to a child with combined immunodeficiency. CDR3s include the opening cysteine and the closing phenylalanine or tryptophan. The order of the fields is D gene, clone size, V gene, J gene, CDR3 DNA, CDR3 protein. A D gene is named only where the DNA matches it firmly. Only some rows state a clone size, as once, few, many or a class for expanded clones.

>TRBD1|few|TRBV7-9|TRBJ2-1
TGTGCCAGCAGTCATAGTCAGGGGGCGCGGTACAATGAGCAGTTCTTC
CASSHSQGARYNEQFF
>TRBD1|many|TRBV28|TRBJ2-7
TGTGCCAGCCGGGGGACAGGGTCCTACGAGCAGTACTTC
CASRGTGSYEQYF
>-|many|TRBV5-6|TRBJ2-3
TGTGCCAGCAGCTTGTACAGCGAAGCAGATACGCAGTATTTT
CASSLYSEADTQYF
>-|-|TRBV5-1|TRBJ2-7
TGCGCCAGCAGCATCGGACAGCCGCCCTACGAGCAGTACTTC
CASSIGQPPYEQYF
>TRBD2|many|TRBV13|TRBJ2-1
TGTGCCAGCAGCTTAATTTCCAGACTAGCGGGAGGGAGAAACTCCTACAATGAGCAGTTCTTC
CASSLISRLAGGRNSYNEQFF
>-|many|TRBV6-5|TRBJ2-3
TGTGCCAGCAGTTTACAAGGGGAGGCGGATACGCAGTATTTT
CASSLQGEADTQYF
>-|few|TRBV4-3|TRBJ2-3
TGCGCCAGCAGCCAAGTGGTCCGAGATACGCAGTATTTT
CASSQVVRDTQYF
>-|many|TRBV11-2|TRBJ2-3
TGTGCCAGCAGCTTAGCGGGGAGGCCCACAGATACGCAGTATTTT
CASSLAGRPTDTQYF
>-|few|TRBV10-2|TRBJ2-1
TGCGCCAGCAGTGGCTACAGGGGACAAACGGGGGAGTCCTACAATGAGCAGTTCTTC
CASSGYRGQTGESYNEQFF
>-|-|TRBV7-2|TRBJ1-3
TGTGCCAGCAGCACATACGCCGGGATTACCGGAAACACCATATATTTT
CASSTYAGITGNTIYF
>TRBD2|-|TRBV6-2/TRBV6-3|TRBJ2-2
TGTGCCAGCAGGCAAGCGGGGATAATCGGGGAGCTGTTTTTT
CASRQAGIIGELFF
>-|few|TRBV6-6|TRBJ1-4
TGTGCCAGCGGCAGGGGAAGTGAAAAACTGTTTTTT
CASGRGSEKLFF
>TRBD2|many|TRBV7-9|TRBJ2-2
TGTGCCAGCAGCTTACCGACTAGCGTCTCCGGGGAGCTGTTTTTT
CASSLPTSVSGELFF
>-|-|TRBV9|TRBJ1-1
TGTGCCAGCAGCCCGTCAGAGGCTGAAGCTTTCTTT
CASSPSEAEAFF
>-|few|TRBV21-1|TRBJ1-2
TGTGCCAGCAGCATCAACAAGATCCCTGACTATGGCTACACCTTC
CASSINKIPDYGYTF
>-|-|TRBV27|TRBJ2-7
TGTGCCAGCAGTTTATATATCGGGACACGTTCCTACGAGCAGTACTTC
CASSLYIGTRSYEQYF
>-|-|TRBV12-3/TRBV12-4|TRBJ1-5
TGTGCCAGCAGTTTATCAGAGGTCAATCAGCCCCAGCATTTT
CASSLSEVNQPQHF
>TRBD2|few|TRBV7-3|TRBJ2-1
TGTGCCAGCAGCCATAGCGGGGGGGCCTCCTACAATGAGCAGTTCTTC
CASSHSGGASYNEQFF
>-|-|TRBV4-2|TRBJ1-1
TGTGCCAGCAGCCGCGAGGCCGGGACTGAAGCTTTCTTT
CASSREAGTEAFF
>-|-|TRBV28|TRBJ1-6
TGTGCCAGCAGTCCCCCTCGGTCACCCCTCCACTTT
CASSPPRSPLHF
>TRBD1|-|TRBV5-1|TRBJ2-3
TGCGCCAGCAGCTTGGGACAGGGGGCGACGGATACGCAGTATTTT
CASSLGQGATDTQYF
>TRBD1|-|TRBV9|TRBJ1-2
TGTGCCAGCAGCGGCGGACAGGGGGCTTCGGGCTATGGCTACACCTTC
CASSGGQGASGYGYTF
>TRBD1|-|TRBV12-5|TRBJ1-1
TGTGCTAGTGGTCAGGGACAGGACGAAGCTTTCTTT
CASGQGQDEAFF
>TRBD1|few|TRBV12-5|TRBJ2-3
TGTGCTAGTGGTTTGGTATTAGACAGGGGTCACGCAGATACGCAGTATTTT
CASGLVLDRGHADTQYF
>-|-|TRBV24-1|TRBJ2-1
TGTGCCACCCGGGGCGAGGACAATGAGCAGTTCTTC
CATRGEDNEQFF
>-|-|TRBV3-1|TRBJ2-7
TGTGCCAGCAGCCGGGACTTCTCCTACGAGCAGTACTTC
CASSRDFSYEQYF
>TRBD2|many|TRBV12-3/TRBV12-4|TRBJ2-1
TGTGCCAGCAGTTTGGCGGGGGGGACCAATGAGCAGTTCTTC
CASSLAGGTNEQFF
>TRBD2|-|TRBV9|TRBJ2-3
TGTGCCAGCAGCGTATATCGGGGAGGGCTGACAGATACGCAGTATTTT
CASSVYRGGLTDTQYF
>TRBD2|-|TRBV4-3|TRBJ2-1
TGCGCCAGCAGCCAAGCGGGACGGGGGGACAATGAGCAGTTCTTC
CASSQAGRGDNEQFF
>-|few|TRBV29-1|TRBJ2-5
TGCAGCGTTGTCCAGTCAGGGGAAGGGACCCAGTACTTC
CSVVQSGEGTQYF
>-|-|TRBV12-3/TRBV12-4|TRBJ1-6
TGTGCCAGCAGCCGGGGGGTCCATAATTCACCCCTCCACTTT
CASSRGVHNSPLHF
>TRBD1|few|TRBV6-5|TRBJ1-2
TGTGCCAGCAGTTGGGGGGGACAGGGGGACTATGGCTACACCTTC
CASSWGGQGDYGYTF
>-|many|TRBV12-3/TRBV12-4|TRBJ2-3
TGTGCCAGCAGTTTACGCGGGACGAGCACAGATACGCAGTATTTT
CASSLRGTSTDTQYF
>TRBD1|many|TRBV4-3|TRBJ1-2
TGCGCCAGCAGCCAAGGTCGACAGGGCTGGCACTATGGCTACACCTTC
CASSQGRQGWHYGYTF
>TRBD1|-|TRBV5-1|TRBJ2-7
TGCGCCAGCAGCTTGGAATGGACAGGGGAATACGAGCAGTACTTC
CASSLEWTGEYEQYF
>TRBD1|few|TRBV20-1|TRBJ2-5
TGCAGTGCTGCCTCGGGACAGACTCAAGAGACCCAGTACTTC
CSAASGQTQETQYF
>TRBD1|-|TRBV5-6|TRBJ1-2
TGTGCCAGCAGCTCCCGGGACAGGGGGATTGATGGCTACACCTTC
CASSSRDRGIDGYTF
>-|-|TRBV12-3/TRBV12-4|TRBJ1-5
TGTGCCAGCAGTTTTACGGGGGAATTCTTTCAGCCCCAGCATTTT
CASSFTGEFFQPQHF
>TRBD1|many|TRBV12-3/TRBV12-4|TRBJ2-2
TGTGCCAGCATTGGGACAGGGCTGAACACCGGGGAGCTGTTTTTT
CASIGTGLNTGELFF
>TRBD2|few|TRBV5-1|TRBJ2-1
TGCGCCAGCAGCCGAGGGACTAGCGAGGCCTACAATGAGCAGTTCTTC
CASSRGTSEAYNEQFF
>TRBD2|-|TRBV20-1|TRBJ2-3
TGCAGTGCTAGAGCGCCTAGCGGGGCTTACACAGATACGCAGTATTTT
CSARAPSGAYTDTQYF
>TRBD1|-|TRBV6-1|TRBJ2-5
TGTGCCAGCAGTGATACGGACAGGGGGCGCCAAGAGACCCAGTACTTC
CASSDTDRGRQETQYF
>-|-|TRBV4-3|TRBJ2-7
TGCGCCAGCAGCCTCAATACAGCCACTTTCTACGAGCAGTACTTC
CASSLNTATFYEQYF
>-|-|TRBV29-1|TRBJ2-4
TGCAGCGTTGACAGGAATTACAAAAACATTCAGTACTTC
CSVDRNYKNIQYF
>-|-|TRBV29-1|TRBJ2-7
TGCAGCGTAGTAGCCGGGACAAGTTTCTACGAGCAGTACTTC
CSVVAGTSFYEQYF
>-|many|TRBV21-1|TRBJ2-5
TGTCCTCAGCCGTTCTCCGGGACCCTAAACCTGGTGGAGACCCAGTACTTC
CPQPFSGTLNLVETQYF
>TRBD2|-|TRBV9|TRBJ2-1
TGTGCCAGCAGCCTTAGCGGGGGGGCCGCGAGAGAGCAGTTCTTC
CASSLSGGAAREQFF
>-|-|TRBV6-2/TRBV6-3|TRBJ2-5
TGTGCCAGCAAAAAATCGCCGGGCTCCAGCGCGGAGACCCAGTACTTC
CASKKSPGSSAETQYF
>-|few|TRBV18|TRBJ2-3
TGTGCCAGCTCACCAAGCCTGGGGTCGCAGTATTTT
CASSPSLGSQYF
>-|many|TRBV3-1|TRBJ2-7
TGTGCCAGCAGCCACCGACAGAGCTCCTACGAGCAGTACTTC
CASSHRQSSYEQYF
>TRBD1|-|TRBV4-3|TRBJ1-3
TGCGCCAGCAGCCGGGGACAGGGGCAGACTGGAAACACCATATATTTT
CASSRGQGQTGNTIYF
>TRBD1|-|TRBV3-1|TRBJ2-1
TGTGCCAGCAGCCAAGATTGGCGACAGGGGGCCAATGAGCAGTTCTTC
CASSQDWRQGANEQFF
>-|-|TRBV27|TRBJ2-7
TGTGCCAGCAGTTTATCGGCAGGCCCGACCTACGAGCAGTACTTC
CASSLSAGPTYEQYF
>-|-|TRBV20-1|TRBJ2-5
TGCAGTGCTATCGGCGGCAAGGGGGAGACCCAGTACTTC
CSAIGGKGETQYF